Listed here are 8 T cell receptor beta chains from one sample, sequenced in a study of T cells in Graves' hyperthyroidism and ophthalmopathy. It was RNA transcripts that yielded the amplified TCR beta CDR3 regions. First-round RT-PCR targeting the TCR CDR3 was performed with the HTBI primer set. In TCRdb, the multiplex PCR reads were re-called with MiXCR into one record per CDR3 protein. The sample lists 250,000 to 300,000 distinct CDR3 sequences, roughly 18% occurring once. The source material was blood. The receptor source for this set is a man in his forties or fifties with Graves' ophthalmopathy.

The sample holds many counts of this clonotype. This chain connects TRBV5-6 to TRBJ1-5; 8 bases agree with TRBD1. The ends lost 0 bases at V and 2 bases at J; junction bases unmatched: 7. This CDR3 comprises 17 residues. Germline loops: CDR1 SGHDT, CDR2 YYEEEE. In DNA, the CDR3 is TGTGCCAGCAGCTTGGGGGGACAGGCATGGCGCAATCAGCCCCAGCATTTT. Translated: CASSLGGQAWRNQPQHF. The full variable domain, in which reference TRBV5-6 and TRBJ1-5 provide the parts outside the CDR3, is DAGVTQSPTHLIKTRGQQVTLRCSPKSGHDTVSWYQQALGQGPQFIFQYYEEEERQRGNFPDRFSGHQFPNYSSELNVNALLLGDSALYLCASSLGGQAWRNQPQHFGDGTRLSIL.

The chain couples TRBV19 to TRBJ2-7, with a tentative D call TRBD1 (5 bases). The CDR3 length is 14 residues. Trimming took off 1 base at V and 9 bases at J, with 16 bases between the two ends. Germline CDR1 is LNHDA and CDR2 is SQIVND (reference sequence). The CDR3: CASSIAQGGHGQYF. CDR3 DNA sequence: TGTGCCAGTAGTATAGCCCAGGGTGGCCACGGGCAGTACTTC.

This clonotype was observed many times. The chain employs TRBV15 and TRBJ2-5; TRBD2 aligns across 9 bases. Germline-derived CDR1 and CDR2 are LNHNV and YYDKDF (reference sequence). With V trimmed by 3 bases and J by 5 bases, 1 base remained unmatched. The CDR3 sequence is 13 residues long. CDR3 region: CATSSAGGETQYF. The CDR3 DNA reads as TGTGCCACCAGCAGCGCGGGAGGGGAGACCCAGTACTTC.

This clonotype was seen repeatedly, ten times or more. The chain uses TRBV29-1 and TRBJ1-1; 8 positions agree with TRBD1. Germline V gene data show CDR1 as SQVTM and CDR2 as ANQGSEA. V shed 1 base and J 3 bases; nucleotides not matched to a gene: 13. The CDR3 has 17 residues. CDR3: CSVEGYQGAGGDTEAFF. CDR3 DNA: TGCAGCGTTGAAGGGTATCAGGGGGCCGGGGGGGACACTGAAGCTTTCTTT.

This clonotype was detected many times. CDR3 coding DNA: TGTGCCAGCAGTGAAGAAGGACTCACTTCCTACGAGCAGTACTTC. Amino acids: CASSEEGLTSYEQYF. The chain combines TRBV2 with TRBJ2-7; maybe TRBD2 (5 bases). The V and J ends lost 1 base and 1 base respectively, with 11 bases between them. The CDR3 is 15 amino acids. Germline CDR1 and CDR2: SNHLY and FYNNEI.

This clonotype was detected ten times or more. CDR3 nucleotide sequence: TGCGCCAGCAGCAAGGGAGCTCAAGAGACCCAGTACTTC. Amino acid sequence: CASSKGAQETQYF. The J gene is TRBJ2-5, the V gene TRBV4-1; D may be TRBD2 (5 bases). The CDR3 has 13 residues. The ends were cut back, 5 bases at V and 2 bases at J, with 9 bases in the middle. Germline-derived CDR1 and CDR2 are MGHRA and YSYEKL.

The chain has TRBV10-3 and TRBJ2-1; 7 bases agree with TRBD1. V lost 11 bases to trimming and J lost 1 base; unmatched junction nucleotides: 8. The CDR3 loop spans 14 amino acids. The germline V gene encodes CDR1 ENHRY and CDR2 SYGVKD. CDR3: CAVHRGVSYNEQFF. In nucleotides, the CDR3 is TGTGCCGTCCACAGGGGAGTATCCTACAATGAGCAGTTCTTC.

This clonotype was counted many times. The chain recombines TRBV11-2 with TRBJ2-3; D is perhaps TRBD2 (7 bases). The CDR3 runs to 15 residues. The V gene's germline CDR1 is SGHAT and CDR2 FQNNGV. Between the trimmed V and J ends, which lost 5 bases and 4 bases, there was a span of 16 bases. CDR3 residues: CASSPGGGASDTQYF. The CDR3, as DNA: TGTGCCAGCAGCCCAGGCGGGGGCGCCTCAGATACGCAGTATTTT.